These T cell receptor beta chains were read from a single sample in a study of spatial heterogeneity in lung cancer. TCRdb itself ran the 5' RACE reads through MiXCR, one entry per CDR3 protein. The sample consists of tens of thousands of distinct CDR3 sequences, 3.5% to 5.5% of them appearing once. The specimen was PBMCs, collected at surgery. These receptor sequences come from a male donor with early-stage non-small cell lung cancer. CDR3s include the opening cysteine and the closing phenylalanine or tryptophan. D genes are given only for firm matches. A clone size is listed for some rows: how often the clone was seen (once, few, many), or a class if it is expanded.

cdr3_aa	cdr3_nt	clone_size	v_call	j_call	d_call
CASSPQGGTQYF	TGTGCCAGCAGCCCCCAGGGGGGGACGCAGTATTTT	many	TRBV6-5	TRBJ2-3	-
CASTFTGVTRGQENTEAFF	TGTGCCAGTACGTTCACCGGGGTTACACGAGGACAGGAGAACACTGAAGCTTTCTTT	many	TRBV6-6	TRBJ1-1	TRBD1
CASSLGGGGSYEQYF	TGTGCCAGCAGCTTGGGAGGGGGTGGCTCCTACGAGCAGTACTTC	many	TRBV28	TRBJ2-7	-
CSVVSSGYNEQFF	TGCAGCGTTGTCTCTAGCGGCTACAATGAGCAGTTCTTC	many	TRBV29-1	TRBJ2-1	TRBD2
CASSSRSLGPQHF	TGTGCCAGCAGCTCACGGTCCCTGGGGCCCCAGCATTTT	many	TRBV5-6	TRBJ1-5	-
CASSLAGSYSPLHF	TGTGCCAGCAGCTTAGCCGGGTCTTATTCACCCCTCCACTTT	many	TRBV7-6	TRBJ1-6	-
CASSRDRYSNQPQHF	TGTGCCAGCAGCCGGGACAGATATAGCAATCAGCCCCAGCATTTT	many	TRBV28	TRBJ1-5	TRBD1
CASSLGRTSGGGDTQYF	TGTGCCAGCAGCTTAGGCCGTACTAGCGGGGGGGGAGATACGCAGTATTTT	-	TRBV7-2	TRBJ2-3	TRBD2
CASSSQGDTEAFF	TGTGCCAGCAGCTCGCAGGGGGATACTGAAGCTTTCTTT	once	TRBV7-3	TRBJ1-1	TRBD1
CASSLNGGSRSTDTQYF	TGTGCCAGCAGCTTAAACGGCGGGAGCCGAAGCACAGATACGCAGTATTTT	many	TRBV7-3	TRBJ2-3	TRBD2
CASRGQWGSGELFF	TGTGCCAGCAGGGGGCAATGGGGTAGTGGGGAGCTGTTTTTT	many	TRBV6-1	TRBJ2-2	-
CASSHQLTSSYEQYF	TGTGCCAGCAGCCACCAGCTTACTTCCTCCTACGAGCAGTACTTC	many	TRBV7-9	TRBJ2-7	-
CASSYNRGPRSPLHF	TGTGCCAGCAGTTATAACAGGGGGCCACGGTCACCCCTCCACTTT	many	TRBV6-5	TRBJ1-6	TRBD1
CASKRLAGFTGELFF	TGTGCCAGCAAGCGGCTAGCGGGGTTCACCGGGGAGCTGTTTTTT	few	TRBV11-2	TRBJ2-2	TRBD2
CASSPRDRGHTEAFF	TGTGCCAGCAGCCCCCGAGACAGGGGGCATACTGAAGCTTTCTTT	few	TRBV7-8	TRBJ1-1	TRBD1
CSAGLASDTQYF	TGCAGTGCCGGACTAGCCAGCGATACGCAGTATTTT	many	TRBV20-1	TRBJ2-3	TRBD2
CASSPPAAVSNQPQHF	TGTGCCAGCAGTCCACCGGCGGCGGTTAGCAATCAGCCCCAGCATTTT	-	TRBV6-1	TRBJ1-5	-
CASSDRRRTNEKLFF	TGTGCCAGCAGCGACAGGAGGCGAACTAATGAAAAACTGTTTTTT	many	TRBV28	TRBJ1-4	-
CASSPLRIQYF	TGTGCCAGCAGCCCGCTGAGGATTCAGTACTTC	many	TRBV11-2	TRBJ2-4	-
CASSQDRDRGRDGYTF	TGCGCCAGCAGCCAAGACAGGGACAGGGGGCGCGATGGCTACACCTTC	many	TRBV4-3	TRBJ1-2	TRBD1
CASSLGQGRGYEQYF	TGCGCCAGCAGCTTAGGGCAGGGGAGAGGATACGAGCAGTACTTC	many	TRBV5-1	TRBJ2-7	-
CASSLVAGEVYNEQFF	TGCGCCAGCAGCTTGGTCGCGGGAGAGGTTTACAATGAGCAGTTCTTC	-	TRBV5-1	TRBJ2-1	TRBD2
CASSPLANGAGELFF	TGTGCCAGTTCCCCACTAGCGAACGGCGCCGGGGAGCTGTTTTTT	few	TRBV19	TRBJ2-2	TRBD2
CSARTGGVDYGYTF	TGCAGTGCCCGTACAGGGGGCGTAGACTATGGCTACACCTTC	many	TRBV20-1	TRBJ1-2	TRBD1
CASSLGLAKNIQYF	TGCGCCAGCAGCTTGGGTTTAGCCAAAAACATTCAGTACTTC	many	TRBV5-1	TRBJ2-4	-
CASSLASGRAEGLFF	TGTGCCAGCAGCTTAGCATCCGGACGGGCAGAAGGACTGTTTTTT	many	TRBV7-2	TRBJ1-4	-
CASSLTGMNTEAFF	TGTGCCAGCAGCCTGACAGGGATGAACACTGAAGCTTTCTTT	many	TRBV5-6	TRBJ1-1	TRBD1
CASQGRGDTEAFF	TGTGCCAGCCAGGGTAGGGGGGACACTGAAGCTTTCTTT	many	TRBV4-2	TRBJ1-1	-
CASSSPAKGRAQETQYF	TGTGCCAGTAGTTCACCCGCAAAGGGGAGGGCACAAGAGACCCAGTACTTC	many	TRBV19	TRBJ2-5	TRBD2
CASSLRTSTRETQYF	TGTGCCAGCAGCCTCAGGACTAGTACTCGTGAGACCCAGTACTTC	many	TRBV7-2	TRBJ2-5	TRBD2
CASGPPLAVYNEQFF	TGTGCCAGCGGACCCCCTCTAGCGGTCTACAATGAGCAGTTCTTC	few	TRBV6-1	TRBJ2-1	TRBD2
CASSFGQAFTDTQYF	TGTGCCAGCAGCTTCGGACAGGCCTTCACAGATACGCAGTATTTT	many	TRBV7-9	TRBJ2-3	TRBD1
CASSDKTSGLGNEQFF	TGTGCCAGCAGCGACAAGACTAGCGGGCTTGGAAATGAGCAGTTCTTC	many	TRBV9	TRBJ2-1	TRBD2
CATGQGRMGDEQFF	TGTGCCACCGGGCAGGGACGAATGGGGGATGAGCAGTTCTTC	few	TRBV24-1	TRBJ2-1	-
CSASRFSTDTQYF	TGCAGTGCTAGCAGGTTTAGCACAGATACGCAGTATTTT	many	TRBV20-1	TRBJ2-3	-
CASSLYSGGIAEQYF	TGCGCCAGCAGTCTCTATTCGGGAGGAATAGCCGAGCAGTACTTC	many	TRBV5-1	TRBJ2-7	TRBD2
CASSSPSSGANVLTF	TGTGCCAGCAGTTCCCCGAGCTCTGGGGCCAACGTCCTGACTTTC	many	TRBV27	TRBJ2-6	-
CASSWGLDGDTQYF	TGCGCCAGCAGCTGGGGACTAGACGGGGATACGCAGTATTTT	many	TRBV5-1	TRBJ2-3	TRBD2
CASSDYSNQPQHF	TGTGCCAGTAGTGACTATAGCAATCAGCCCCAGCATTTT	many	TRBV19	TRBJ1-5	-
CASSLAADRAYEQYF	TGCGCCAGCAGCTTGGCCGCGGACAGGGCCTACGAGCAGTACTTC	many	TRBV5-1	TRBJ2-7	TRBD1
CASSLAVGGGTNEQFF	TGTGCCAGCAGTTTAGCGGTAGGCGGGGGGACGAATGAGCAGTTCTTC	few	TRBV12-3/TRBV12-4	TRBJ2-1	TRBD2
CASSYTTSRSTDTQYF	TGTGCCAGCAGTTATACGACTAGCCGAAGCACAGATACGCAGTATTTT	many	TRBV6-5	TRBJ2-3	TRBD2
CASSYSPTSGGAREQFF	TGTGCCAGCAGTTACTCGCCGACTAGCGGGGGGGCGAGGGAGCAGTTCTTC	-	TRBV6-6	TRBJ2-1	TRBD2
CASSLGTNSPLHF	TGTGCCAGCAGTCTCGGGACCAATTCACCCCTCCACTTT	many	TRBV12-3/TRBV12-4	TRBJ1-6	-